This TCR beta chain was sequenced in a study of blood T cell repertoires in COVID-19. From germline, CDR1 is MGHDK and CDR2 SYGVNS. Trimming took 3 bases from V and 4 from J, leaving 12 bases between them. The CDR3 is made up of 14 amino acids. Authors' analysis steps: Estimates of nucleated cell counts were drawn from the amplification of reference gene primers. Method: immunoSEQ multiplex PCR; TCRdb's copy keeps in-frame clones and lacks some. The V and J calls and clone size are taken from that table; D and trimming were inferred from the DNA. This repertoire shows roughly 100,000 clones, about 90% found once; its top ten account for 4.2%.

The sample comprised peripheral blood. The chain recombines TRBV25-1 with TRBJ1-2, with D perhaps matching TRBD1 (6 bases). The receptor's source is a man aged 18 to 29 with acute or convalescent COVID-19. The CDR3 DNA is TGTGCCAGCAGTGAGGACAGCCGGCGCTATGGCTACACCTTC. Protein product: CASSEDSRRYGYTF.